This TCR beta chain stems from a study of OX40 agonist ivuxolimab in advanced cancers. Germline values: CDR1 MNHEY, CDR2 SVGAGI. Trimming left V 2 bases short and J 5 bases short, with 10 bases between. The CDR3 is 15 amino acids. Assay: immunoSEQ multiplex PCR; the TCRdb copy retains only in-frame clones and omits some. The sample has approximately 58,000 clones; 88% are singletons. The sequenced sample was CD4+ or CD8+ T cells sorted from blood, obtained in a trial of the OX40 agonist ivuxolimab. The chain couples TRBV6-5 to TRBJ1-6; D ambiguous. The TCR was taken from an adult with an advanced solid tumor such as melanoma, head and neck, liver or kidney cancer. As DNA, the CDR3 is TGTGCCAGCAGTTACAAATTCGCCAATAATTCACCCCTCCACTTT. Encoded protein: CASSYKFANNSPLHF.